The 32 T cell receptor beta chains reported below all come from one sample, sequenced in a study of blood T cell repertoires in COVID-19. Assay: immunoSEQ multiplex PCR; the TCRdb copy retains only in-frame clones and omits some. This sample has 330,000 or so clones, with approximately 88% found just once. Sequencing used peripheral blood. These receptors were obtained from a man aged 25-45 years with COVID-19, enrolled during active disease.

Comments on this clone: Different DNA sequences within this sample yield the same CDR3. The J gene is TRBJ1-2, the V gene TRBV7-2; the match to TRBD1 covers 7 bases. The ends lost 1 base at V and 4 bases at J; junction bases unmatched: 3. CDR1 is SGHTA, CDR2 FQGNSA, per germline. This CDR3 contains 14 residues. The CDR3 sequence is CASSLDPGGYGYTF. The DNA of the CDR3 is TGTGCCAGCAGCTTAGACCCAGGGGGCTATGGCTACACCTTC.

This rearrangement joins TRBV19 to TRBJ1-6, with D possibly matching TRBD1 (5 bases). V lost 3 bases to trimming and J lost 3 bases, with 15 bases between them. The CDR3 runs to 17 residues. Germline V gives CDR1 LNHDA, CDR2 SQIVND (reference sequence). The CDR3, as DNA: TGTGCCAGTAGTATCGGGGGGTCCCCCTTCTATAATTCACCCCTCCACTTT. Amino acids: CASSIGGSPFYNSPLHF. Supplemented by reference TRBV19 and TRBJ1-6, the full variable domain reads DGGITQSPKYLFRKEGQNVTLSCEQNLNHDAMYWYRQDPGQGLRLIYYSQIVNDFQKGDIAEGYSVSREKKESFPLTVTSAQKNPTAFYLCASSIGGSPFYNSPLHFGNGTRLTVT.

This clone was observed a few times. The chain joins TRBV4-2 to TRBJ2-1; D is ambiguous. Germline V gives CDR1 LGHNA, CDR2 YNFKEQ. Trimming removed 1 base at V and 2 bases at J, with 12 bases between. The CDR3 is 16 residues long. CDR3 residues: CASSQAEQSAYNEQFF. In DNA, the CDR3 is TGTGCCAGCAGCCAAGCGGAACAGTCGGCCTACAATGAGCAGTTCTTC.

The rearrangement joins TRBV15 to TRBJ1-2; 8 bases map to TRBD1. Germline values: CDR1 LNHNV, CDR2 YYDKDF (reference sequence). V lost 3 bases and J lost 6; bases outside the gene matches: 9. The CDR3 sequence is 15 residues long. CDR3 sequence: CATSRSGTGVNGYTF. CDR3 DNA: TGTGCCACCAGCAGGTCCGGGACAGGAGTAAATGGCTACACCTTC.

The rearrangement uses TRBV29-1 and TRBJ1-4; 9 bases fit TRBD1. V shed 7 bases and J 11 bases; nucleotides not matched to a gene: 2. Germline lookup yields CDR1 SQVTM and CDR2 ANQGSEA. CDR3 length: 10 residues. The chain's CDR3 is CSAGTGKLFF. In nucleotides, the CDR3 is TGCAGCGCCGGGACAGGGAAACTGTTTTTT.

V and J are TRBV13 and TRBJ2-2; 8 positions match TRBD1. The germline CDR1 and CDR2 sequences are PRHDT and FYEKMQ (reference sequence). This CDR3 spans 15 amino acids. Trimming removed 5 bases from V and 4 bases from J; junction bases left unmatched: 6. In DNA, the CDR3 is TGTGCCAGCAGCCTCAGGGGGCCGGGCACCGGGGAGCTGTTTTTT. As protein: CASSLRGPGTGELFF.

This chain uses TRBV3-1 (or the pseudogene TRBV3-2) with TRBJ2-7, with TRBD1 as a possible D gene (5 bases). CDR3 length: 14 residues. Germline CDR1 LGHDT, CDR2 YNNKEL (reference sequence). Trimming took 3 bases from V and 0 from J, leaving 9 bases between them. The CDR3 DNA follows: TGTGCCAGCAGCCAGGGCAGGGCCTCCTACGAGCAGTACTTC. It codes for CASSQGRASYEQYF.

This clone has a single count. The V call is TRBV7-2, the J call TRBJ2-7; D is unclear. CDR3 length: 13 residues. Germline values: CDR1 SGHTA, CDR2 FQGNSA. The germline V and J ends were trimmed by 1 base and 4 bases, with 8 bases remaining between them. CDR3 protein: CASSLGPGYEQYF. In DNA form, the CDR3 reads TGTGCCAGCAGCTTAGGTCCCGGGTACGAGCAGTACTTC. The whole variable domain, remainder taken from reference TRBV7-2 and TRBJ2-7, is GAGVSQSPSNKVTEKGKDVELRCDPISGHTALYWYRQSLGQGLEFLIYFQGNSAPDKSGLPSDRFSAERTGGSVSTLTIQRTQQEDSAVYLCASSLGPGYEQYFGPGTRLTVT.

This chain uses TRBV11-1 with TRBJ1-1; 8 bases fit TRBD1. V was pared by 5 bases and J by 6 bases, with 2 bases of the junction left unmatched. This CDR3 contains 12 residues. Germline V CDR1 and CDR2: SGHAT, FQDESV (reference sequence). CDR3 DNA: TGTGCCAGCAGCCCCAGGGGGCCTGAAGCTTTCTTT. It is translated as CASSPRGPEAFF.

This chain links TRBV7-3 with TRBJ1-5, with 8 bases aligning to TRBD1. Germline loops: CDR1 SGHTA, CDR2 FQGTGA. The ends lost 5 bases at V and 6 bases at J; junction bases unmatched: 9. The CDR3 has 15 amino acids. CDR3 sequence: CASSLTARGPQPQHF. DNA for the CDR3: TGTGCCAGCAGCCTGACGGCCAGGGGGCCTCAGCCCCAGCATTTT.

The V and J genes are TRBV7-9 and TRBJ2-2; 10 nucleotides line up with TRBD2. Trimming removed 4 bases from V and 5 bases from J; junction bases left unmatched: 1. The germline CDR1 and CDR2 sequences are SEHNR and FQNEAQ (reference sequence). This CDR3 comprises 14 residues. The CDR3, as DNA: TGTGCCAGCAGCTCAGCGGGAGGGACCGGGGAGCTGTTTTTT. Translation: CASSSAGGTGELFF.

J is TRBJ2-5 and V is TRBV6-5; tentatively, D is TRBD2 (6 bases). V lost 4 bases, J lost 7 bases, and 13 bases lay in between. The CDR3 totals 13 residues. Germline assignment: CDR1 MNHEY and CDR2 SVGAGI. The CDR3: CASSSRTMTTQYF. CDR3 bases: TGTGCCAGCAGTTCACGGACTATGACGACCCAGTACTTC.

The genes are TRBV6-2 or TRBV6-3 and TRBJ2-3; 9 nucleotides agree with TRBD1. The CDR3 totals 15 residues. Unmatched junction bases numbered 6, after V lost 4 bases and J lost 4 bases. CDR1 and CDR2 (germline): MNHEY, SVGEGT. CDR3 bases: TGTGCCAGCAGTTCCCGGGACAGGGCTCCAGATACGCAGTATTTT. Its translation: CASSSRDRAPDTQYF.

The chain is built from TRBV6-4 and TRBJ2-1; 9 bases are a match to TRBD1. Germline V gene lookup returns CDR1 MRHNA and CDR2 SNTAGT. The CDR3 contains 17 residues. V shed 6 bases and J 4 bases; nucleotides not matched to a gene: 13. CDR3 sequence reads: CASRLPQGQGYYNEQFF. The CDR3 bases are TGTGCCAGCAGACTACCCCAGGGACAGGGATATTACAATGAGCAGTTCTTC.

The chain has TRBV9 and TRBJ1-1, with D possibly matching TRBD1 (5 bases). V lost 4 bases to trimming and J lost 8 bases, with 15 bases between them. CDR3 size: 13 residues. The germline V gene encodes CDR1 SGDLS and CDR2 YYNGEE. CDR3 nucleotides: TGTGCCAGCAGCCCGTACAGGCCAGGGGAAGCTTTCTTT. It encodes CASSPYRPGEAFF. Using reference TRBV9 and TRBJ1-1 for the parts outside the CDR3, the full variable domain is DSGVTQTPKHLITATGQRVTLRCSPRSGDLSVYWYQQSLDQGLQFLIQYYNGEERAKGNILERFSAQQFPDLHSELNLSSLELGDSALYFCASSPYRPGEAFFGQGTRLTVV.

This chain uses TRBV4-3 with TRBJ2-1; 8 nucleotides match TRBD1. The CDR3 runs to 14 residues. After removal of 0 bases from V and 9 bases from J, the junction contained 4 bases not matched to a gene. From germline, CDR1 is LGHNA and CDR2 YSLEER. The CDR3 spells CASSQDGRGREQFF. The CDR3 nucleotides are TGCGCCAGCAGCCAAGACGGCAGGGGGCGTGAGCAGTTCTTC.

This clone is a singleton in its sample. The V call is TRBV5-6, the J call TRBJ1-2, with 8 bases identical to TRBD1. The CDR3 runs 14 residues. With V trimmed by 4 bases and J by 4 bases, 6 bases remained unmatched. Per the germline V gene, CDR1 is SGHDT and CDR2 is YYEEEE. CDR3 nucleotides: TGTGCCAGCAGCCCTGGACAGGGAATCTATGGCTACACCTTC. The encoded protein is CASSPGQGIYGYTF.

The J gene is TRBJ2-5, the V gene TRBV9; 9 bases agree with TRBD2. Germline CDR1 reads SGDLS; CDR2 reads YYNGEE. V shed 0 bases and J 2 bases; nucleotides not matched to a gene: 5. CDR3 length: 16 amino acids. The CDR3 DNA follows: TGTGCCAGCAGCGTAGGTCAAGCGGGAGGTCAAGAGACCCAGTACTTC. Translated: CASSVGQAGGQETQYF.

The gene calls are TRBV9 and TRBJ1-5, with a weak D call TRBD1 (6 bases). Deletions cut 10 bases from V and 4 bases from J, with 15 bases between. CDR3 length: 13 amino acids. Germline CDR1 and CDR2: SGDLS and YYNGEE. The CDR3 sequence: CAGSQGLNQPQHF. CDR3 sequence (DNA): TGTGCCGGTTCACAGGGCCTGAATCAGCCCCAGCATTTT.

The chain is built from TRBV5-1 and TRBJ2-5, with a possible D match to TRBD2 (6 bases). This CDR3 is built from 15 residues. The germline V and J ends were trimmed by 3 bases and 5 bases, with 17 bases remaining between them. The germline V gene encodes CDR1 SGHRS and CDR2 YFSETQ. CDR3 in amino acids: CASSSPASDAETQYF. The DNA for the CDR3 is TGCGCCAGCAGCTCGCCGGCTAGCGACGCGGAGACCCAGTACTTC.

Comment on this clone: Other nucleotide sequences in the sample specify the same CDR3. The CDR3 loop reads CASSLGQGTEAFF. CDR3 DNA: TGTGCCAGCAGCCTTGGACAGGGGACTGAAGCTTTCTTT. V and J are TRBV7-9 and TRBJ1-1; 9 bases agree with TRBD1. This CDR3 region has 13 residues. CDR1 and CDR2 from the germline V gene are SEHNR and FQNEAQ (reference sequence). V lost 5 bases to trimming and J lost 5 bases; unmatched junction nucleotides: 3.

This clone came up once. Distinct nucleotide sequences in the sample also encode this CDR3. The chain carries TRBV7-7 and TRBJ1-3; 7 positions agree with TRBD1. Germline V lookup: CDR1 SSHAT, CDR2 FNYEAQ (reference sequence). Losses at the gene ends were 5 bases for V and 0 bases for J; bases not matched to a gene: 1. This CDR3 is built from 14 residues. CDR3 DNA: TGTGCCAGCAGCCCAGGGGGCTCTGGAAACACCATATATTTT. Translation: CASSPGGSGNTIYF.

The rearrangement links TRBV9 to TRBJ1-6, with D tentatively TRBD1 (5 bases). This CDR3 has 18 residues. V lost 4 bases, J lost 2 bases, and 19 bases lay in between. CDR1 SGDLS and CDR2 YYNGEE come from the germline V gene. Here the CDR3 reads CASSLGLSGDPYNSPLHF. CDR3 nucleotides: TGTGCCAGCAGCTTGGGGCTCTCTGGAGACCCCTATAATTCACCCCTCCACTTT.

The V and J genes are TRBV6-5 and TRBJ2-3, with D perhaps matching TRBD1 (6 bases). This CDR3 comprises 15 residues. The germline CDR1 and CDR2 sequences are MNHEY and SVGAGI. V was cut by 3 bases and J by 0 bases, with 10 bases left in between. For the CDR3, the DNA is TGTGCCAGCAGTTATCAGGGGCAGAGCACAGATACGCAGTATTTT. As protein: CASSYQGQSTDTQYF.

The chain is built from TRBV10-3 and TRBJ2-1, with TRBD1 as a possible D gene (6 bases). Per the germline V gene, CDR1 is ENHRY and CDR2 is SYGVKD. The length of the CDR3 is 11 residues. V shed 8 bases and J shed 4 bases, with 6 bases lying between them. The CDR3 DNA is TGTGCCATCGGACAGTACAATGAGCAGTTCTTC. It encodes CAIGQYNEQFF.

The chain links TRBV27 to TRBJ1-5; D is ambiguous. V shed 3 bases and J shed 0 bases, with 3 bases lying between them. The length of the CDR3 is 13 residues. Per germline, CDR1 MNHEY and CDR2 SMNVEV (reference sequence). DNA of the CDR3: TGTGCCAGCAGTTTTTATAGCAATCAGCCCCAGCATTTT. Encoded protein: CASSFYSNQPQHF.

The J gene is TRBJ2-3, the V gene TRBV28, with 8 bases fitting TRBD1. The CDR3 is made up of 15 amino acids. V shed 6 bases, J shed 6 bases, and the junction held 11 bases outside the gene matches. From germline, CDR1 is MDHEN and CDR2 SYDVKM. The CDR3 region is CASSPGQERYDTQYF. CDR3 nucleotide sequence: TGTGCCAGCAGCCCGGGACAGGAGCGCTATGATACGCAGTATTTT.

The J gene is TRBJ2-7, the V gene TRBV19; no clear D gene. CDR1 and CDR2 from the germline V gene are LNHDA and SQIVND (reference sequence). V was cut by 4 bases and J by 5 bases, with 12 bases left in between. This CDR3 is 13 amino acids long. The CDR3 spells CASSNRIGDEQYF. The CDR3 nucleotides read TGTGCCAGTAGTAACAGAATAGGCGACGAGCAGTACTTC.

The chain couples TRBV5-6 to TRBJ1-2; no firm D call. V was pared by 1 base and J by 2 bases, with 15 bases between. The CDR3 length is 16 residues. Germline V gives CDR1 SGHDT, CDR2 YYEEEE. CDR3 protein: CASSLKFMVANYGYTF. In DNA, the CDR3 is TGTGCCAGCAGCTTGAAATTTATGGTGGCCAACTATGGCTACACCTTC.

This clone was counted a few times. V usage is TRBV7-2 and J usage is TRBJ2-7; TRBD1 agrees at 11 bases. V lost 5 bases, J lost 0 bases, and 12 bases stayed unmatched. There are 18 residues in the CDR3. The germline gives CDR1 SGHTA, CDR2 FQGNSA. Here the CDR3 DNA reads TGTGCCAGCAGCCCCGGACAGGGGGCCGACTCAACCTCCTACGAGCAGTACTTC. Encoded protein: CASSPGQGADSTSYEQYF.

The CDR3 region is CASSLSYMNTEAFF. CDR3 coding DNA: TGTGCCAGCAGCTTAAGTTACATGAACACTGAAGCTTTCTTT. The V call is TRBV11-2, the J call TRBJ1-1; D remains ambiguous. Trimming pared 2 bases from V and 0 bases from J, leaving 7 bases between. Germline loops: CDR1 SGHAT, CDR2 FQNNGV. CDR3 length equals 14 residues.

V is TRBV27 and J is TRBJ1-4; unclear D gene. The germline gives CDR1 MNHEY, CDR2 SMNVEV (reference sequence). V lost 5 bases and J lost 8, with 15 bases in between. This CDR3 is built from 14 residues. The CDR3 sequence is CASSPRVGREKLFF. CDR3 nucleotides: TGTGCCAGCAGTCCCCGGGTGGGTCGAGAAAAACTGTTTTTT.